A selection of T cell receptor beta chains follows, all from one sample in a study of T cells in Graves' hyperthyroidism and ophthalmopathy. Via MiXCR, TCRdb re-called the multiplex PCR reads, giving one row per CDR3 protein. This sample carries hundreds of thousands of distinct CDR3 sequences, roughly 40% of them seen once, and the ten largest clones take 8% to 9%. Sequenced: blood. These receptors originate from a man aged 18 to 30 with Graves' hyperthyroidism. Both conserved end residues are part of each CDR3. Clone size, where shown, is once, few, many, or a class for clones that have expanded.

>NA|TRBV12-3/TRBV12-4|TRBJ1-1
CASSLLGQASEAFF
>many|TRBV9|TRBJ2-7
CASSVDGLPYGEQYF
>few|TRBV11-2|TRBJ2-5
CASSLGSAGGLRETQYF
>NA|TRBV2|TRBJ1-6
CASSYDRQRAGNSPLHF
>many|TRBV19|TRBJ1-5
CASGRVTGSSNQPQHF
>many|TRBV29-1|TRBJ2-5
CSVDGLAGQETQYF
>many|TRBV2|TRBJ1-2
CASSEMGRAAYGYTF
>NA|TRBV15|TRBJ1-2
CATSRKQGVYGYTF
>NA|TRBV29-1|TRBJ1-6
CSVDAGKGDSPLHF
>many|TRBV2|TRBJ1-4
CASIKRGLATNEKLFF
>NA|TRBV20-1|TRBJ1-5
CSAPTGGGQPQHF
>many|TRBV15|TRBJ1-1
CATSGHRTEAFF
>many|TRBV10-3|TRBJ1-6
CAIGDHNSPLHF
>many|TRBV10-3|TRBJ2-7
CAISESLAGDYEQYF
>few|TRBV7-9|TRBJ1-1
CASSLEGQGSNTEAFF
>few|TRBV19|TRBJ1-2
CASSPRTGVANYGYTF
>NA|TRBV20-1|TRBJ1-2
CSASGRTGPYGYTF
>NA|TRBV5-1|TRBJ1-3
CASSRSSGGSGNTIYF
>NA|TRBV7-6|TRBJ1-2
CASANINNYGYTF
>few|TRBV19|TRBJ2-2
CASSMLTGAYTGELFF
>few|TRBV7-9|TRBJ2-5
CASSLRPGGLAETQYF
>NA|TRBV6-6|TRBJ2-2
CASSYSIAGELFF
>NA|TRBV5-6|TRBJ2-5
CAPSRRGQETQYF
>few|TRBV11-3|TRBJ1-1
CASRAAGTREAFF
>NA|TRBV4-2|TRBJ2-5
CASSLYVSGSQETQYF
>NA|TRBV7-3|TRBJ2-2
CASSSPGLGTGELFF
>many|TRBV29-1|TRBJ1-2
CSGGTDYGYTF
>NA|TRBV4-1|TRBJ2-7
CASSLLENREQYF
>NA|TRBV12-3/TRBV12-4|TRBJ2-7
CASSLGETRGRLYEQYF
>NA|TRBV28|TRBJ1-1
CASTISTGVDTEAFF
>NA|TRBV25-1|TRBJ2-7
CASSPPGQVRYEQYF
>few|TRBV4-2|TRBJ2-5
CASSQTGLRETQYF
>many|TRBV7-8|TRBJ2-7
CATLKSGTYEQYF
>NA|TRBV6-6|TRBJ1-3
CASLLSDSGNTIYF
>NA|TRBV9|TRBJ2-7
CASSFNPPYEQYF
>NA|TRBV7-2|TRBJ2-6
CASSFENSGANVLTF
>many|TRBV7-9|TRBJ1-1
CASSLAGETEAFF
>NA|TRBV7-2|TRBJ2-7
CASSLPLGQDYEQYF
>few|TRBV12-3/TRBV12-4|TRBJ1-5
CASSSGRISNQPQHF
>NA|TRBV7-9|TRBJ1-3
CASSLAGQPHSGNTIYF
>NA|TRBV25-1|TRBJ2-3
CASSDVAGTGDTDTQYF
>many|TRBV2|TRBJ2-5
CASRDEGASGETQYF
>NA|TRBV5-1|TRBJ2-7
CASSIDRGLVYEQYF
>few|TRBV5-1|TRBJ2-7
CASSLLDSLSYEQYF
>few|TRBV9|TRBJ2-2
CASSPRTVDTGELFF
>NA|TRBV9|TRBJ2-7
CASRGTGPGLREQYF
>many|TRBV7-9|TRBJ1-1
CASSSPARPTEAFF
>NA|TRBV9|TRBJ1-1
CASSVTGRAVSGAFF
>NA|TRBV6-6|TRBJ1-5
CASKRPGQPQHF
>NA|TRBV4-1|TRBJ2-5
CASSLVGGRLETQYF
>many|TRBV28|TRBJ2-5
CASSPTGVRETQYF